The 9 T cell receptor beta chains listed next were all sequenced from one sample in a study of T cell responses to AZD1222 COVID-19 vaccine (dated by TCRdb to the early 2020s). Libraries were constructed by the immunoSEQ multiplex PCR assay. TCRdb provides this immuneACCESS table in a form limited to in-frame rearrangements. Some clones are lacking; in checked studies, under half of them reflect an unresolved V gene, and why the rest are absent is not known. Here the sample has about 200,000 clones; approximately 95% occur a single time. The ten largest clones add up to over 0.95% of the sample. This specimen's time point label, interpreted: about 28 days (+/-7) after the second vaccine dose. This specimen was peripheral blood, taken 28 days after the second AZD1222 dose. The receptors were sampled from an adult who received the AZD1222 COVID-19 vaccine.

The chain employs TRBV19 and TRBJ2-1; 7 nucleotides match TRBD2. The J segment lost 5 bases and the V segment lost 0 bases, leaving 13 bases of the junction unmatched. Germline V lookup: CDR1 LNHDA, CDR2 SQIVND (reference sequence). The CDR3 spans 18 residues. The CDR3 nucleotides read TGTGCCAGTAGTATAGATCTATACTCCGGGGGGTTGCACAATGAGCAGTTCTTC. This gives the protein CASSIDLYSGGLHNEQFF.

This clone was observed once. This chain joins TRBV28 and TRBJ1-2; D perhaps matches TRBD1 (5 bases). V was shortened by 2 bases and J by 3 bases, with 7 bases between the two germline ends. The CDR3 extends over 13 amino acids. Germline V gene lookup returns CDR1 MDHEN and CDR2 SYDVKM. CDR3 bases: TGTGCCAGCAGTTTAGGCAGGGACTATGGCTACACCTTC. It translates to CASSLGRDYGYTF.

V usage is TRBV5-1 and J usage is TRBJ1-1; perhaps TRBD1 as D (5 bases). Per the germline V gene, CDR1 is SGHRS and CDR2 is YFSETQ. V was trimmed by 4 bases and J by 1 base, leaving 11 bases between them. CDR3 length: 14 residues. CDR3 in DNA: TGCGCCAGCAGCCTAAATACAGGGAACACTGAAGCTTTCTTT. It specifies CASSLNTGNTEAFF. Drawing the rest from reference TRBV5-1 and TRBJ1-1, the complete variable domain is KAGVTQTPRYLIKTRGQQVTLSCSPISGHRSVSWYQQTPGQGLQFLFEYFSETQRNKGNFPGRFSGRQFSNSRSEMNVSTLELGDSALYLCASSLNTGNTEAFFGQGTRLTVV.

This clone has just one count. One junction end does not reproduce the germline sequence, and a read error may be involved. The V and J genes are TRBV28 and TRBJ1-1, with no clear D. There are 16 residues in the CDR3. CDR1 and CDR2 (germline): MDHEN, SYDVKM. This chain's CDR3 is CASTPPLGTVNTETFF. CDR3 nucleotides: TGTGCCAGCACCCCTCCCCTTGGCACGGTGAACACTGAAACTTTCTTT.

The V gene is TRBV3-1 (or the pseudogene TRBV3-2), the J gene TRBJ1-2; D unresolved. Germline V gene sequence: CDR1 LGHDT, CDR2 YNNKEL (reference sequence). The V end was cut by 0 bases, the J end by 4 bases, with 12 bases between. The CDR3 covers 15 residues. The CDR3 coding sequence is TGTGCCAGCAGCCAAGAGTCGGTGCTGGGCTATGGCTACACCTTC. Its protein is CASSQESVLGYGYTF.

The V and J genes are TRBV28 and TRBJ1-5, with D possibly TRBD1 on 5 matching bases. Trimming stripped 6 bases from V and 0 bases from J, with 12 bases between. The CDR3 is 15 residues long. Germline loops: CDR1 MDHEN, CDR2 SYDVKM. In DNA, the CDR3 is TGTGCCAGCAGCCCCCGGGGGAATAGCAATCAGCCCCAGCATTTT. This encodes CASSPRGNSNQPQHF. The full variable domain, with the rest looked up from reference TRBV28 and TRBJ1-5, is DVKVTQSSRYLVKRTGEKVFLECVQDMDHENMFWYRQDPGLGLRLIYFSYDVKMKEKGDIPEGYSVSREKKERFSLILESASTNQTSMYLCASSPRGNSNQPQHFGDGTRLSIL.

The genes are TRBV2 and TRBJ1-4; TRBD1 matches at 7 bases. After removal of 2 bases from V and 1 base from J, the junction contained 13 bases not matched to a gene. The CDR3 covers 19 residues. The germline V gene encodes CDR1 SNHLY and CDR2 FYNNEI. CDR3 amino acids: CASSELTGSFLITNEKLFF. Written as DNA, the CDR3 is TGTGCCAGCAGTGAACTGACAGGGAGTTTCTTGATAACTAATGAAAAACTGTTTTTT.

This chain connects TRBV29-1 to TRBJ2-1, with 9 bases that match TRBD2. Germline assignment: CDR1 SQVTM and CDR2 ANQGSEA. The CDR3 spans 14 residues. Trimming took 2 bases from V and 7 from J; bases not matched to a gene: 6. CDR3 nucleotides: TGCAGCGTTGAACGGCGGGGGGGCGAAAATGAGCAGTTCTTC. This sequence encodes CSVERRGGENEQFF.

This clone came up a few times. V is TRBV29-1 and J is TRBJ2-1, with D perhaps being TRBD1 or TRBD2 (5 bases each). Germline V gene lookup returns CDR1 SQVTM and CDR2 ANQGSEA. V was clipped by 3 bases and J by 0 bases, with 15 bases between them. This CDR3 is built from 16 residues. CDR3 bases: TGCAGCGTTGATTTGGCTAGCAGGGCCTCCTACAATGAGCAGTTCTTC. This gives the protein CSVDLASRASYNEQFF.